A single T cell receptor (beta chain) is shown here with its context. The sample belongs to a study of blood T cell repertoires in COVID-19. Overall study: PBMCs, B-cell-depleted T cells, or T cells provided the cDNA or gDNA that made up the material.

The CDR3 has 14 residues. J lost 4 bases, V lost 8 bases, and 7 bases had no gene match. Germline V lookup: CDR1 SGHTA, CDR2 FQGNSA. As handled by the study authors: The authors estimated nucleated cell counts from reference gene primer amplification. Profiling relied on immunoSEQ multiplex PCR, and the TCRdb table lists in-frame clones only, not all of them. V, J and clone size derive from that table, while D and trimming were established from the DNA sequence. The sample includes some 120,000 clones, over 60% of them seen just once. Sequencing was carried out using peripheral blood. The sequence derives from a man between 35 and 55 years old with active or convalescent COVID-19. This chain joins TRBV7-2 and TRBJ2-2, with 7 nucleotides matching TRBD2. The CDR3 region has the DNA TGTGCCAGCGGACTCCGGGGGGTCACCGGGGAGCTGTTTTTT. Translation gives CASGLRGVTGELFF.